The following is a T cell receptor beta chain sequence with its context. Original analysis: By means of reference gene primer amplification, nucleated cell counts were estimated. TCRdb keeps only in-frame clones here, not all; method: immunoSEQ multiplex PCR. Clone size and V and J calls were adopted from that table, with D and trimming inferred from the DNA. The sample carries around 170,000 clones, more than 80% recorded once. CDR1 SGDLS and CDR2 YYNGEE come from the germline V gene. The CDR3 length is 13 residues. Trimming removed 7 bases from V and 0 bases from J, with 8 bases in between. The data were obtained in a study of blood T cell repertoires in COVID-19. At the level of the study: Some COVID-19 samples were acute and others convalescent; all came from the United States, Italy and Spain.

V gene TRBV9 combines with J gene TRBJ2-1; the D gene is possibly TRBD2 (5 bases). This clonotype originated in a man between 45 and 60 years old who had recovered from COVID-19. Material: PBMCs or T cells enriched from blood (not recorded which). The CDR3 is CASGGPSYNEQFF. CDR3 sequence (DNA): TGTGCCAGCGGAGGACCCTCCTACAATGAGCAGTTCTTC.